Shown below are 20 T cell receptor beta chains from a single sample sequenced in a study of T cells after yellow fever vaccination. Each CDR3 protein gets one entry after TCRdb re-called the 5' RACE reads with MiXCR. The data show over 35,000 distinct CDR3 sequences, 5.5% to 8% seen once. Material: PBMCs, either bulk or a sorted T-cell subset (CD4+, CD8+, memory, or dextramer-sorted; not recorded which), obtained 45 days after the yellow fever booster vaccination. The receptor source for this set is a man aged 25-45 years who received the YFV17D yellow fever vaccine.

The gene calls are TRBV6-1 and TRBJ2-1, with a tentative D call TRBD1 (6 bases). Looked up from germline, CDR1 is MNHNS and CDR2 is SASEGT. CDR3 size: 14 residues. With 6 bases removed from V and 6 bases from J, the gap between germline ends came to 15 bases. The DNA for the CDR3 is TGTGCCAGCAGGACCGGGACGACAGGCAATGAGCAGTTCTTC. It yields the protein CASRTGTTGNEQFF.

This clonotype showed up many times. The chain has TRBV3-1 and TRBJ2-4, with 15 nucleotides matching TRBD2. Germline V gives CDR1 LGHDT, CDR2 YNNKEL (reference sequence). V lost 4 bases, J lost 7 bases, and 14 bases stayed unmatched. The CDR3 is 19 residues long. In DNA form, the CDR3 reads TGTGCCAGCAGCCGAAATTCAGGACTAGCGGGAGGGCCAAGGAACATTCAGTACTTC. Its protein is CASSRNSGLAGGPRNIQYF.

This clonotype was recorded at least ten times. The genes are TRBV29-1 and TRBJ1-1, with no clear D. Germline V gives CDR1 SQVTM, CDR2 ANQGSEA. The CDR3 is made up of 15 amino acids. With 3 bases removed from V and 0 bases from J, the gap between germline ends came to 14 bases. The CDR3 nucleotides are TGCAGCGTTGACATATTTACAGCCCTGAACACTGAAGCTTTCTTT. It yields the protein CSVDIFTALNTEAFF.

This clonotype was detected ten times or more. For the CDR3, the DNA is TGTGCCAGCTCACCGGTGGAGTTTATCTCTGGGGCCAACGTCCTGACTTTC. This sequence encodes CASSPVEFISGANVLTF. The chain employs TRBV18 and TRBJ2-6; no clear D gene. V lost 3 bases, J lost 0 bases, and 12 bases lay in between. The length of the CDR3 is 17 residues. Germline V lookup: CDR1 KGHSH, CDR2 LQKENI.

This clonotype was observed at least ten times. This rearrangement joins TRBV27 to TRBJ2-7, with 10 bases identical to TRBD2. CDR1 MNHEY and CDR2 SMNVEV come from the germline V gene (reference sequence). Trimming removed 2 bases from V and 0 bases from J; junction bases left unmatched: 1. This CDR3 is built from 15 residues. The CDR3 DNA reads TGTGCCAGCAGTTTAAGCGGGGGGGACTCCTACGAGCAGTACTTC. This translates into CASSLSGGDSYEQYF.

This clonotype was detected ten times or more. This chain uses TRBV11-2 with TRBJ1-1, with D tentatively TRBD1 (5 bases). Germline V lookup: CDR1 SGHAT, CDR2 FQNNGV. The germline V and J ends were trimmed by 5 bases and 7 bases, with 17 bases remaining between them. The CDR3 is 14 residues long. For the CDR3, the DNA is TGTGCCAGCAGCACGGGGATCAGCGGGGGTGAAGCTTTCTTT. Amino acid sequence: CASSTGISGGEAFF.

The sample holds many counts of this clonotype. The chain links TRBV7-2 to TRBJ2-1; D is unresolved. CDR3 length: 16 residues. V was shortened by 3 bases and J by 3 bases, with 15 bases between the two germline ends. Germline CDR1 and CDR2: SGHTA and FQGNSA. DNA for the CDR3: TGTGCCAGCAGCTTGGAAGCAAGAACGTACTACAATGAGCAGTTCTTC. Its translation is CASSLEARTYYNEQFF.

This chain joins TRBV9 and TRBJ2-1; no clear D. The CDR3 is 15 amino acids. From germline, CDR1 is SGDLS and CDR2 YYNGEE. Trimming stripped 2 bases from V and 0 bases from J, with 9 bases between. The CDR3 here is CASSVDRNSYNEQFF. CDR3 sequence (DNA): TGTGCCAGCAGCGTGGACCGGAACTCCTACAATGAGCAGTTCTTC.

This clonotype was observed at least ten times. The gene calls are TRBV24-1 and TRBJ2-5, with D hard to call. This CDR3 is built from 14 residues. V was pared by 2 bases and J by 5 bases, with 11 bases between. Per germline, CDR1 KGHDR and CDR2 SFDVKD. CDR3 sequence (DNA): TGTGCCACCAGTGATTCCTTGGGTAGCGAGACCCAGTACTTC. Translated, it gives CATSDSLGSETQYF.

This clonotype was seen many times. This chain uses TRBV9 with TRBJ2-5; 7 bases map to TRBD2. The germline V gene encodes CDR1 SGDLS and CDR2 YYNGEE. The CDR3 has 15 residues. The V gene end was trimmed by 0 bases and the J gene end by 1 base; junction bases not matched to a gene: 3. Here the CDR3 reads CASSVAGGLQETQYF. DNA of the CDR3: TGTGCCAGCAGCGTAGCGGGAGGACTCCAAGAGACCCAGTACTTC.

This clonotype showed up just a few times. The chain carries TRBV20-1 and TRBJ2-1, with D possibly TRBD1 on 6 matching bases. Germline values: CDR1 DFQATT, CDR2 SNEGSKA (reference sequence). The CDR3 length is 14 residues. V lost 0 bases and J lost 9, with 15 bases in between. CDR3 DNA: TGCAGTGCTAGAGATGAACAGGGTAATGGTGAGCAGTTCTTC. Its protein is CSARDEQGNGEQFF.

This clonotype was observed at least ten times. The genes are TRBV29-1 and TRBJ2-1, with 13 nucleotides matching TRBD2. V was pared by 6 bases and J by 15 bases, with 8 bases of the junction left unmatched. CDR1 SQVTM and CDR2 ANQGSEA come from the germline V gene. The CDR3 contains 12 residues. CDR3 nucleotides: TGCAGCGTCTACGGACTAGCGGGAGTTGGGTTCTTC. This codes for CSVYGLAGVGFF.

The CDR3 DNA follows: TGCAGTGCTAGCCGACAGGGTTACCAGTACTTC. It specifies CSASRQGYQYF. The V and J genes are TRBV20-1 and TRBJ2-7; 7 bases map to TRBD1. CDR3 length equals 11 residues. Losses at the gene ends were 3 bases for V and 10 bases for J; bases not matched to a gene: 6. Per the germline V gene, CDR1 is DFQATT and CDR2 is SNEGSKA (reference sequence).

This clonotype came up a few times. The chain has TRBV5-5 and TRBJ2-1; the D call may be TRBD1 or TRBD2 (5 bases each). CDR1 and CDR2 from the germline V gene are SGHKS and YYEKEE (reference sequence). The V end was cut by 3 bases, the J end by 4 bases, with 14 bases between. This CDR3 region has 15 residues. The CDR3 DNA is TGTGCCAGCAGCTGGACTCAGGGCGGTTACAATGAGCAGTTCTTC. Translating it yields CASSWTQGGYNEQFF.

This clonotype was observed many times. The chain links TRBV5-6 to TRBJ1-3, with D possibly TRBD1 on 6 matching bases. The CDR3 is 16 amino acids. The V end was cut by 0 bases, the J end by 0 bases, with 10 bases between. Germline lookup yields CDR1 SGHDT and CDR2 YYEEEE. CDR3: CASSLVGGSSGNTIYF. CDR3 nucleotides: TGTGCCAGCAGCTTGGTGGGGGGCTCCTCTGGAAACACCATATATTTT.

J is TRBJ2-3 and V is TRBV7-2; 7 positions agree with TRBD1. This CDR3 has 17 amino acids. Germline lookup yields CDR1 SGHTA and CDR2 FQGNSA. The V and J ends lost 1 base and 2 bases, in that order; junction bases with no gene match: 9. DNA for the CDR3: TGTGCCAGCAGCTTAGTAGGGACCGGGACAGCCACAGATACGCAGTATTTT. As protein: CASSLVGTGTATDTQYF.

This clonotype has a count of ten or more. The chain carries TRBV4-2 and TRBJ1-4, with D unresolved. Germline V gives CDR1 LGHNA, CDR2 YNFKEQ. The CDR3 runs 15 residues. V was trimmed by 2 bases and J by 7 bases, leaving 14 bases between them. CDR3 DNA sequence: TGTGCCAGCAGCCAACCGACTATTAATAGTGAAAAACTGTTTTTT. As protein: CASSQPTINSEKLFF.

This clonotype was picked up many times. The rearrangement uses TRBV5-1 and TRBJ2-3; TRBD1 matches at 8 bases. Losses at the gene ends were 4 bases for V and 1 base for J; bases not matched to a gene: 5. CDR3 length: 15 residues. CDR1 SGHRS and CDR2 YFSETQ come from the germline V gene. In DNA, the CDR3 is TGCGCCAGCAGCGTAGGACAGGGACGCACAGATACGCAGTATTTT. This sequence encodes CASSVGQGRTDTQYF.

This clonotype came up a few times. The chain combines TRBV28 with TRBJ1-1; 7 bases are a match to TRBD1. V was pared by 6 bases and J by 4 bases, with 11 bases of the junction left unmatched. The CDR3 is made up of 15 amino acids. The germline gives CDR1 MDHEN, CDR2 SYDVKM. CDR3 protein: CASRPGGQRATEAFF. CDR3 DNA: TGTGCCAGCAGACCGGGGGGACAGCGGGCCACTGAAGCTTTCTTT.

The rearrangement joins TRBV2 to TRBJ2-1; D perhaps matches TRBD2 (5 bases). V lost 11 bases, J lost 8 bases, and 22 bases lay in between. Germline V gene data show CDR1 as SNHLY and CDR2 as FYNNEI. This CDR3 spans 14 amino acids. The CDR3 DNA sequence: TGTGCCTTCTATTCTACTAGAGGTTATCATGAGCAGTTCTTC. It translates to CAFYSTRGYHEQFF.